This T cell receptor beta chain was identified during a study of PD-1 blockade in classical Hodgkin lymphoma. General study points: TCR diversity in CD4+, not CD8+, cells rose significantly by C4D1. After ASCT, patients who started nivolumab under 1 year later were excluded. Repertoire difference causes, possibly disease activity or prior therapy, remain undefined.

Time point of the sample: cycle 4 day 1 (C4D1), after 6 weeks of nivolumab. Brentuximab vedotin exposure varied among the patients, all of whom had relapsed after autologous stem cell transplantation. Complete response, partial response or progressive disease were the best responses. Per the germline V gene, CDR1 is KGHSH and CDR2 is LQKENI. With 3 bases clipped from V and 4 bases from J, the junction kept 5 bases outside the gene matches. CDR3 length: 15 residues. Concerning this clone itself: What it recognizes is unknown.

The assay was immunoSEQ multiplex PCR, and TCRdb's table has in-frame clones only and misses some. Of 23,000 or so clones detected, roughly 76% appear once; the ten largest clones hold approximately 30%. The input for sequencing was peripheral blood mononuclear cells (PBMCs), taken before the fourth cycle of nivolumab. V is TRBV18 and J is TRBJ2-2; TRBD1 matches 7 bases. The source of this sequence is a human donor with classical Hodgkin lymphoma. The CDR3 nucleotides read TGTGCCAGCTCACCCCGGGACAGCAGCACCGGGGAGCTGTTTTTT. Translation: CASSPRDSSTGELFF.